The 26 T cell receptor beta chains below were found in one sample sequenced in a study of CD4+ T cells in melanoma. The table came from immunoSEQ multiplex PCR; TCRdb's copy has only in-frame clones and leaves some out. The profile shows 40,000 to 50,000 clones, roughly nine tenths of them singletons. Material: peripheral blood. These receptors came from a human donor with melanoma.

The gene calls are TRBV9 and TRBJ2-7; D remains ambiguous. The CDR3 length is 15 residues. The V and J ends lost 0 bases and 2 bases respectively, with 12 bases between them. Looked up from germline, CDR1 is SGDLS and CDR2 is YYNGEE. The CDR3 spells CASSVVPGSTYEQYF. CDR3 sequence (DNA): TGTGCCAGCAGCGTAGTCCCCGGGTCTACCTACGAGCAGTACTTC.

The genes are TRBV5-1 and TRBJ1-5; 7 bases match TRBD1. CDR1 and CDR2 (germline): SGHRS, YFSETQ. This CDR3 region has 16 residues. The ends lost 0 bases at V and 0 bases at J; junction bases unmatched: 3. This CDR3 is CASSLGDSYSNQPQHF. The CDR3, as DNA: TGCGCCAGCAGCTTGGGGGACAGCTATAGCAATCAGCCCCAGCATTTT.

The CDR3 DNA follows: TGTGCCGTTGGCGGGACCGTAAATGAAAAACTGTTTTTT. Amino acids: CAVGGTVNEKLFF. This chain joins TRBV30 and TRBJ1-4; D might be TRBD1 (5 bases). The V gene's germline CDR1 is GTSNPN and CDR2 SVGIG (reference sequence). V was trimmed by 8 bases and J by 5 bases, leaving 15 bases between them. The CDR3 extends over 13 amino acids.

Regarding this clone: At one boundary the junction diverges from the germline segment, which might be a read error. The chain is built from TRBV9 and TRBJ2-7; TRBD2 aligns across 10 bases. Germline assignment: CDR1 SGDLS and CDR2 YYNGEE. The CDR3 extends over 14 amino acids. The CDR3 bases are TGTGCCAGCAGCGTAGTTGGACTAGCGGACGAGCAGTGCTTC. It encodes CASSVVGLADEQCF.

The rearrangement links TRBV9 to TRBJ1-3; D is unclear. Per the germline V gene, CDR1 is SGDLS and CDR2 is YYNGEE. The CDR3 runs to 17 residues. Trimming removed 2 bases from V and 0 bases from J, with 15 bases in between. The CDR3 sequence is CASSVGPIPVSGNTIYF. The CDR3 nucleotides read TGTGCCAGCAGCGTGGGTCCAATTCCCGTCTCTGGAAACACCATATATTTT.

The chain joins TRBV6-5 to TRBJ1-1; TRBD1 aligns across 7 bases. V lost 6 bases and J lost 5; bases outside the gene matches: 9. CDR1 and CDR2 from the germline V gene are MNHEY and SVGAGI. This CDR3 is 14 amino acids long. The CDR3 spells CASRLNRGRTEAFF. CDR3 bases: TGTGCCAGCAGATTAAACAGGGGACGGACTGAAGCTTTCTTT.

CDR3: CASSEGGATGDCTKTQYF. The CDR3 nucleotides read TGCGCCAGCAGTGAGGGGGGGGCGACAGGGGACTGCACAAAGACCCAGTACTTC. The genes are TRBV10-1 and TRBJ2-5; the D gene is possibly TRBD1 (8 bases). The germline V gene encodes CDR1 WNHNN and CDR2 SYGVQD (reference sequence). V dropped 2 bases and J dropped 6 bases, with 25 bases sitting between them. This CDR3 contains 18 residues.

CDR3: CASSLGRRRNSPLHF. In nucleotides, the CDR3 is TGTGCCAGCAGTTTGGGACGACGGAGGAATTCACCCCTCCACTTT. The chain couples TRBV6-5 to TRBJ1-6; tentative D call: TRBD1 (5 bases). Germline V gene data show CDR1 as MNHEY and CDR2 as SVGAGI. There are 15 residues in the CDR3. Trimming removed 4 bases from V and 7 bases from J, with 14 bases in between.

This clone was picked up a small number of times. The rearrangement joins TRBV6-1 to TRBJ2-5; TRBD2 is a possible D gene (6 bases). V was shortened by 2 bases and J by 5 bases, with 18 bases between the two germline ends. This CDR3 spans 16 amino acids. Germline CDR1 is MNHNS and CDR2 is SASEGT. The CDR3 DNA reads as TGTGCCAGCAGTGAACTGGGCGGGGAAGGGTCCGAGACCCAGTACTTC. Residues: CASSELGGEGSETQYF.

The chain joins TRBV7-2 to TRBJ1-4; D gene unclear. Trimming took 0 bases from V and 6 from J, leaving 11 bases between them. In germline, CDR1 is SGHTA, CDR2 FQGNSA. The CDR3 extends over 15 amino acids. The CDR3 DNA is TGTGCCAGCAGCTTAGCGCGTGGATGGGATGAAAAACTGTTTTTT. Protein: CASSLARGWDEKLFF.

J is TRBJ1-5 and V is TRBV7-9; the match to TRBD1 covers 8 bases. Germline values: CDR1 SEHNR, CDR2 FQNEAQ (reference sequence). V trimming: 4 bases; J trimming: 7 bases; junction bases outside the gene matches: 6. The CDR3 sequence is 14 residues long. CDR3 loop: CASSSQGAQQPQHF. The DNA for the CDR3 is TGTGCCAGCAGCTCGCAGGGGGCTCAGCAGCCCCAGCATTTT.

This chain links TRBV29-1 with TRBJ1-2; no clear D. There are 11 residues in the CDR3. Germline lookup yields CDR1 SQVTM and CDR2 ANQGSEA. The germline V and J ends were trimmed by 0 bases and 9 bases, with 8 bases remaining between them. In nucleotides, the CDR3 is TGCAGCGTTGAAGACTCCCGCCGCTACACCTTC. Its protein product is CSVEDSRRYTF.

The chain links TRBV11-2 to TRBJ2-7; either TRBD1 or TRBD2 may fit D (5 bases each). V lost 5 bases and J 8 bases, leaving 22 bases between the germline ends. The CDR3 loop spans 15 amino acids. Germline CDR1 and CDR2: SGHAT and FQNNGV. The CDR3 DNA reads as TGTGCCAGCAGCACCCCTACCAGGGAGCCTGGCAAGCAGTACTTC. The encoded protein is CASSTPTREPGKQYF.

The J gene is TRBJ1-4, the V gene TRBV7-9; D perhaps matches TRBD1 (5 bases). Trimming pared 5 bases from V and 7 bases from J, leaving 17 bases between. The V gene's germline CDR1 is SEHNR and CDR2 FQNEAQ (reference sequence). This CDR3 comprises 15 residues. DNA for the CDR3: TGTGCCAGCAGCCGCGGGGCGGGTAGCCTTGAAAAACTGTTTTTT. Translated, it gives CASSRGAGSLEKLFF.

The rearrangement uses TRBV29-1 and TRBJ1-3; TRBD1 aligns across 8 bases. J gave up 2 bases and V 7 bases, and 7 bases lay outside the gene matches. Germline V gene lookup returns CDR1 SQVTM and CDR2 ANQGSEA. The CDR3 has 14 residues. Written as DNA, the CDR3 is TGCAGCGCCGGGACAGGACCCACTGGAAACACCATATATTTT. This sequence encodes CSAGTGPTGNTIYF.

This chain links TRBV27 with TRBJ1-5; D call uncertain. This CDR3 is 14 amino acids long. Per germline, CDR1 MNHEY and CDR2 SMNVEV (reference sequence). Trimming shortened V by 0 bases and J by 3 bases, and 6 bases separated the two germline ends. The CDR3 bases are TGTGCCAGCAGTTTATCCACAGTCAATCAGCCCCAGCATTTT. This translates into CASSLSTVNQPQHF.

This sequence joins TRBV30 and TRBJ1-6; D is possibly TRBD1 (5 bases). In germline, CDR1 is GTSNPN, CDR2 SVGIG (reference sequence). Trimming left V 3 bases short and J 9 bases short, with 12 bases between. This CDR3 spans 13 amino acids. The CDR3 region has the DNA TGTGCCTGGAGAGGGGATATGGGTTCACCCCTCCACTTT. Protein sequence: CAWRGDMGSPLHF. Supplemented by reference TRBV30 and TRBJ1-6, the full variable domain reads SQTIHQWPATLVQPVGSPLSLECTVEGTSNPNLYWYRQAAGRGLQLLFYSVGIGQISSEVPQNLSASRPQDRQFILSSKKLLLSDSGFYLCAWRGDMGSPLHFGNGTRLTVT.

The V and J genes are TRBV18 and TRBJ1-1; a possible D gene is TRBD1 (5 bases). Germline loops: CDR1 KGHSH, CDR2 LQKENI. This CDR3 is 15 amino acids long. V was shortened by 6 bases and J by 5 bases, with 19 bases between the two germline ends. The CDR3 sequence: CASSQDGRGWTEAFF. The CDR3, as DNA: TGTGCCAGCTCCCAAGACGGACGGGGGTGGACTGAAGCTTTCTTT.

The chain has TRBV7-2 and TRBJ1-1; D is ambiguous. The V end lost 2 bases, the J end lost 1 base, and 5 bases lay between the germline ends. The CDR3 has 13 amino acids. Germline V gene lookup returns CDR1 SGHTA and CDR2 FQGNSA. The CDR3 reads CASSLLGNTEAFF. CDR3 DNA: TGTGCCAGCAGCTTATTAGGGAACACTGAAGCTTTCTTT.

V usage is TRBV18 and J usage is TRBJ2-2; D is undetermined. There are 17 residues in the CDR3. Trimming left V 4 bases short and J 1 base short, with 16 bases between. Germline CDR1 and CDR2: KGHSH and LQKENI. CDR3 loop: CASSLLENYRNTGELFF. The DNA of the CDR3 is TGTGCCAGCTCACTCCTCGAAAACTACAGGAACACCGGGGAGCTGTTTTTT.

The chain couples TRBV19 to TRBJ1-4; D gene unclear. CDR3 size: 15 residues. Deletions cut 7 bases from V and 10 bases from J, with 22 bases between. Germline values: CDR1 LNHDA, CDR2 SQIVND (reference sequence). The CDR3 is CASTTQLVAAGKLFF. For the CDR3, the DNA is TGTGCCAGTACCACACAACTCGTAGCAGCCGGAAAACTGTTTTTT. The full variable domain, completed using reference TRBV19 and TRBJ1-4, is DGGITQSPKYLFRKEGQNVTLSCEQNLNHDAMYWYRQDPGQGLRLIYYSQIVNDFQKGDIAEGYSVSREKKESFPLTVTSAQKNPTAFYLCASTTQLVAAGKLFFGSGTQLSVL.

This rearrangement joins TRBV15 to TRBJ1-3; D is perhaps TRBD1 (6 bases). This CDR3 is built from 14 residues. Per the germline V gene, CDR1 is LNHNV and CDR2 is YYDKDF (reference sequence). V was clipped by 9 bases and J by 4 bases, with 16 bases between them. The CDR3 DNA sequence: TGTGCCACTGCTACAGGGACGCGAGGAAACACCATATATTTT. Translation gives CATATGTRGNTIYF.

The V call is TRBV7-3, the J call TRBJ1-2; D gene ambiguous. V lost 5 bases, J lost 7 bases, and 14 bases lay in between. Germline assignment: CDR1 SGHTA and CDR2 FQGTGA. The CDR3 is 13 amino acids. Here the CDR3 DNA reads TGTGCCAGCAGCCCCGACCAACTTGGTGGCTACACCTTC. It specifies CASSPDQLGGYTF.

CDR3: CASSIVGQMMNTEAFF. The CDR3 nucleotides read TGTGCCAGTAGTATAGTGGGACAGATGATGAACACTGAAGCTTTCTTT. This chain uses TRBV19 with TRBJ1-1; TRBD1 matches at 7 bases. The trim removed 1 base at V and 0 bases at J, leaving 5 bases unmatched. In germline, CDR1 is LNHDA, CDR2 SQIVND (reference sequence). The CDR3 consists of 16 residues.

J is TRBJ2-7 and V is TRBV27; D perhaps matches TRBD1 (5 bases). Per germline, CDR1 MNHEY and CDR2 SMNVEV (reference sequence). The length of the CDR3 is 14 residues. The V end lost 2 bases, the J end lost 1 base, and 9 bases lay between the germline ends. The CDR3, as DNA: TGTGCCAGCAGTTTAAGGCAGGGTTCCTACGAGCAGTACTTC. Translated, it gives CASSLRQGSYEQYF.

The gene calls are TRBV7-9 and TRBJ2-7, with a possible D match to TRBD2 (6 bases). The V gene lost 5 bases and the J gene lost 0 bases, with 11 bases spanning the gap. The CDR3 sequence is 14 residues long. Per germline, CDR1 SEHNR and CDR2 FQNEAQ (reference sequence). The CDR3 DNA reads TGTGCCAGCAGCGCAACAGCGGGCTCCTACGAGCAGTACTTC. This sequence encodes CASSATAGSYEQYF.